Shown below are 13 T cell receptor beta chains from a single sample sequenced in a study of response to subunit inactivated influenza vaccine (dated by TCRdb to between 2018 and 2020). Libraries were prepared through RT-PCR. TCRdb lists the instrument as Illumina HiSeq 2500. TCRdb handled the public reads itself, with Q25 trimming in fastp and clone calling in MiXCR, and kept productive beta chains. A single entry per CDR3 protein holds the most common genes and DNA from its merged rows. Across this sample there are hundreds of thousands of distinct CDR3 sequences, with approximately 17% seen only once. In total, the top ten clones hold approximately 10% of the sample. Sequencing was performed on PBMCs from blood, taken about 5 days after vaccination. These receptors were obtained from a man aged 50-60 years who received an inactivated influenza vaccine. Donor details come from another sample of the same person, matched by shared clones.

This clonotype showed up just a few times. The chain carries TRBV4-1 and TRBJ1-6; 9 bases match TRBD1. The germline V gene has CDR1 MGHRA and CDR2 YSYEKL. The CDR3 runs 15 residues. V gave up 3 bases and J gave up 7 bases; unmatched junction bases: 4. The CDR3 spells CASSHRDRENSPLHF. In DNA, the CDR3 is TGCGCCAGCAGCCACCGGGACAGGGAGAATTCACCCCTCCACTTT.

The gene calls are TRBV12-3 or TRBV12-4 and TRBJ2-2; no firm D call. V was pared by 0 bases and J by 5 bases, with 7 bases between. The CDR3 length is 14 residues. The DNA for the CDR3 is TGTGCCAGCAGTTTAGCGAGACTTACCGGGGAGCTGTTTTTT. Its translation is CASSLARLTGELFF.

This clonotype was recorded a few times. This chain uses TRBV4-1 with TRBJ2-3, with 7 positions matching TRBD2. The CDR3 totals 16 residues. J gave up 4 bases and V 5 bases, and 12 bases lay outside the gene matches. Germline V CDR1 and CDR2: MGHRA, YSYEKL. The CDR3 sequence is CASSSSPSGSPDTQYF. The CDR3 DNA is TGCGCCAGCAGCTCAAGTCCTAGCGGTTCCCCAGATACGCAGTATTTT.

This clonotype has at least ten counts. The CDR3 reads CAISEQGHGYTF. DNA of the CDR3: TGTGCCATCAGTGAACAGGGACATGGCTACACCTTC. This sequence joins TRBV10-3 and TRBJ1-2; tentatively, D is TRBD1 (6 bases). Germline assignment: CDR1 ENHRY and CDR2 SYGVKD. The CDR3 is made up of 12 amino acids. V was clipped by 3 bases and J by 6 bases, with 8 bases between them.

The chain carries TRBV25-1 and TRBJ1-4; TRBD1 aligns across 8 bases. CDR1 is MGHDK, CDR2 SYGVNS, per germline. This CDR3 comprises 13 residues. Trimming took 8 bases from V and 8 from J; bases not matched to a gene: 7. The CDR3 nucleotides are TGTGCCAGCCTGGACAGGGAACGCGAAAAACTGTTTTTT. Translating gives CASLDREREKLFF. The entire variable domain, with the rest obtained from reference TRBV25-1 and TRBJ1-4, is as follows: EADIYQTPRYLVIGTGKKITLECSQTMGHDKMYWYQQDPGMELHLIHYSYGVNSTEKGDLSSESTVSRIRTEHFPLTLESARPSHTSQYLCASLDREREKLFFGSGTQLSVL.

This clonotype was detected only once. V usage is TRBV28 and J usage is TRBJ2-1; D call uncertain. The CDR3 is 15 residues long. V lost 5 bases, J lost 3 bases, and 14 bases lay in between. Germline V CDR1 and CDR2: MDHEN, SYDVKM. The CDR3, as DNA: TGTGCCAGCAGTATACTCGACCCGATCTACAATGAGCAGTTCTTC. It yields the protein CASSILDPIYNEQFF.

This clonotype was recorded a few times. J is TRBJ2-7 and V is TRBV20-1, with 8 bases aligning to TRBD1. J gave up 5 bases and V 2 bases, and 5 bases lay outside the gene matches. This CDR3 comprises 13 residues. Germline CDR1 is DFQATT and CDR2 is SNEGSKA (reference sequence). The CDR3 is CSARQGAPNEQYF. CDR3 DNA: TGCAGTGCTAGACAGGGGGCTCCTAACGAGCAGTACTTC.

Regarding this clonotype: At one of its ends the junction is not consistent with the germline gene, which may arise from a read error. The rearrangement joins TRBV20-1 to TRBJ2-7; D not certain. CDR1 is DFQATT and CDR2 is SNEGSKA in the germline V gene (reference sequence). The CDR3 is 14 residues long. The CDR3 DNA sequence: TGCAGTGCTAGACGGACGCCGCCCCCCTACGAGCAGTCCTTC. It is translated as CSARRTPPPYEQSF.

The chain links TRBV12-3 or TRBV12-4 to TRBJ2-5; D is unresolved. Trimming pared 4 bases from V and 7 bases from J, leaving 10 bases between. The CDR3 runs 12 residues. This chain's CDR3 is CASSSTPWTQYF. In DNA, the CDR3 is TGTGCCAGCAGTTCCACCCCTTGGACCCAGTACTTC.

This clonotype showed up just a few times. V gene TRBV5-1 combines with J gene TRBJ2-7; 8 bases map to TRBD1. The CDR3 covers 15 residues. CDR1 and CDR2 from the germline V gene are SGHRS and YFSETQ. J was trimmed by 5 bases and V by 4 bases; bases with no gene match: 11. CDR3 bases: TGCGCCAGCAGCGGCGGACAGGGTCTTTCCCACGAGCAGTACTTC. Protein: CASSGGQGLSHEQYF.

The chain recombines TRBV4-1 with TRBJ2-7; no firm D call. Germline values: CDR1 MGHRA, CDR2 YSYEKL. V was shortened by 4 bases and J by 3 bases, with 19 bases between the two germline ends. The CDR3 has 16 amino acids. CDR3 sequence (DNA): TGCGCCAGCAGCCCTTCCCCGCGGAAGACCCTCTACGAGCAGTACTTC. Protein: CASSPSPRKTLYEQYF.

This clonotype was observed a handful of times. The rearrangement links TRBV5-1 to TRBJ2-3; 9 nucleotides match TRBD2. J was trimmed by 2 bases and V by 6 bases; bases with no gene match: 4. This CDR3 has 14 amino acids. Germline lookup yields CDR1 SGHRS and CDR2 YFSETQ. The CDR3 nucleotides are TGCGCCAGCAAGATAGCGGGGGCCACAGATACGCAGTATTTT. Its translation: CASKIAGATDTQYF.

The chain has TRBV7-9 and TRBJ1-6; 8 bases are shared with TRBD1. Germline CDR1 reads SEHNR; CDR2 reads FQNEAQ (reference sequence). The CDR3 contains 14 residues. Germline trimming cut 4 bases from V and 9 bases from J; bases unmatched to any gene: 5. For the CDR3, the DNA is TGTGCCAGCAGCTACGGGACAGGTCTTTCACCCCTCCACTTT. Protein: CASSYGTGLSPLHF.